These 10 T cell receptor beta chains came from one sample sequenced in a study of T cell responses to AZD1222 COVID-19 vaccine. The protocol was immunoSEQ multiplex PCR, while the TCRdb copy is restricted to in-frame clones and leaves out a portion. The table lists more than 85,000 clones, nearly 90% of them singletons. Sequencing used peripheral blood, obtained on day 0 of AZD1222 vaccination. The receptors come from an adult in good health.

The CDR3 DNA is TGTGCCAGTAGTATCAGGGGGGCGGTACAGCCCCAGCATTTT. It specifies CASSIRGAVQPQHF. The V gene is TRBV19, the J gene TRBJ1-5; 7 positions match TRBD1. Germline CDR1 and CDR2: LNHDA and SQIVND (reference sequence). The CDR3 totals 14 residues. The junction had 6 bases not matched to a gene; V was cut back by 3 bases and J by 7 bases.

This chain links TRBV5-1 with TRBJ2-1, with D perhaps matching TRBD2 (6 bases). V lost 0 bases, J lost 0 bases, and 7 bases lay in between. The germline V gene has CDR1 SGHRS and CDR2 YFSETQ. CDR3 length: 15 amino acids. The CDR3 spells CASSLDGSSYNEQFF. The CDR3, as DNA: TGCGCCAGCAGCTTGGACGGGAGCTCCTACAATGAGCAGTTCTTC.

CDR3 sequence (DNA): TGTGCCAGCAGCTTTTCAGGGACCCCCTACGAGCAGTACTTC. This codes for CASSFSGTPYEQYF. J is TRBJ2-7 and V is TRBV13; the D gene could be TRBD1 or TRBD2 (5 bases each). V lost 3 bases to trimming and J lost 2 bases, with 11 bases between them. CDR1 is PRHDT, CDR2 FYEKMQ, per germline (reference sequence). This CDR3 comprises 14 residues.

This chain links TRBV6-6 with TRBJ2-7, with 10 positions matching TRBD1. CDR3 length: 16 residues. Unmatched junction bases numbered 12, after V lost 5 bases and J lost 5 bases. Germline-derived CDR1 and CDR2 are MNHNY and SVGAGI (reference sequence). CDR3 loop: CASSPLDRGLKNEQYF. DNA of the CDR3: TGTGCCAGCAGTCCCCTAGACAGGGGGCTTAAAAACGAGCAGTACTTC.

V gene TRBV15 combines with J gene TRBJ2-3, with 12 bases fitting TRBD2. J was trimmed by 6 bases and V by 0 bases; bases with no gene match: 4. This CDR3 is built from 16 residues. Per the germline V gene, CDR1 is LNHNV and CDR2 is YYDKDF (reference sequence). CDR3 DNA: TGTGCCACCAGCAGAGATCTAGCGGGAGGGTTGGATACGCAGTATTTT. Amino acids: CATSRDLAGGLDTQYF.

This clone came up a few times. The chain links TRBV6-5 to TRBJ2-3; 8 nucleotides align to TRBD1. Per the germline V gene, CDR1 is MNHEY and CDR2 is SVGAGI. This CDR3 is built from 15 residues. J was trimmed by 0 bases and V by 11 bases; bases with no gene match: 10. The DNA for the CDR3 is TGTGCCCTTTGGGAACAGGGGGTTAGCACAGATACGCAGTATTTT. Residues: CALWEQGVSTDTQYF.

The CDR3 spells CASSLVASGSYEQYF. The CDR3 region has the DNA TGTGCCAGCAGCTTAGTGGCTAGCGGCTCCTACGAGCAGTACTTC. The chain recombines TRBV7-2 with TRBJ2-7, with TRBD2 matching over 7 bases. The length of the CDR3 is 15 residues. Germline V lookup: CDR1 SGHTA, CDR2 FQGNSA. After removal of 1 base from V and 0 bases from J, the junction contained 3 bases not matched to a gene.

The rearrangement uses TRBV7-9 and TRBJ2-1, with 8 nucleotides matching TRBD2. The V segment lost 5 bases and the J segment 0 bases; nucleotides outside the gene matches: 15. Looked up from germline, CDR1 is SEHNR and CDR2 is FQNEAQ (reference sequence). This CDR3 is built from 19 residues. As DNA, the CDR3 is TGTGCCAGCAGCGTCGGAAGGGGAACTAGCGGAGCCTCCTACAATGAGCAGTTCTTC. Amino acids: CASSVGRGTSGASYNEQFF.

The rearrangement uses TRBV6-6 and TRBJ1-1; possibly TRBD1 for D (5 bases). This CDR3 has 11 residues. Trimming pared 7 bases from V and 8 bases from J, leaving 11 bases between. The germline V gene has CDR1 MNHNY and CDR2 SVGAGI (reference sequence). The CDR3 sequence: CASTEQEEAFF. The CDR3 region has the DNA TGTGCCAGCACAGAACAGGAGGAAGCTTTCTTT.

This chain uses TRBV9 with TRBJ2-7; TRBD1 agrees at 7 bases. J gave up 2 bases and V 4 bases, and 6 bases lay outside the gene matches. Germline V CDR1 and CDR2: SGDLS, YYNGEE. The CDR3 loop spans 14 amino acids. Here the CDR3 reads CASSIGQVAYEQYF. As DNA, the CDR3 is TGTGCCAGCAGCATCGGACAGGTGGCCTACGAGCAGTACTTC. Full variable domain (remainder filled in from reference TRBV9 and TRBJ2-7): DSGVTQTPKHLITATGQRVTLRCSPRSGDLSVYWYQQSLDQGLQFLIQYYNGEERAKGNILERFSAQQFPDLHSELNLSSLELGDSALYFCASSIGQVAYEQYFGPGTRLTVT.